Listed below are T cell receptor beta chains from one sample, sequenced in a study of Ad26.COV2.S vaccination and SARS-CoV-2 variants. Here immunoSEQ multiplex PCR was the method, and the copy in TCRdb shows in-frame clones only, minus some. The data contain 350,000 to 400,000 clones, about 88% of them seen just once; the ten biggest clones take up under 2%. Here the sequenced sample was peripheral blood, taken in a trial of Ad26.COV2.S vaccine versus placebo. These receptor sequences come from a person aged 18-60 years who received the Ad26.COV2.S COVID-19 vaccine or a placebo. The conserved cysteine and the conserved F or W are not part of the CDR3 here. A row's size may be missing; if present it is once, few, many or a size class.

v_call	j_call	clone_size	cdr3_aa
TRBV2	TRBJ1-5	few	ASRKDRAGQPQH
TRBV6-6	TRBJ2-1	.	ASSTPSGDYNEQF
TRBV3-1/TRBV3-2	TRBJ2-7	.	ASSPTGTSGSYEQY
TRBV6-2/TRBV6-3	TRBJ2-7	.	ASSYHDRYEQY
TRBV3-1/TRBV3-2	TRBJ2-7	once	ASSQVSSGSLDYEQY
TRBV5-1	TRBJ2-3	.	ASSLSSGSVPDTQY
TRBV5-6	TRBJ2-2	.	ASSLVGRNTGELF
TRBV18	TRBJ2-5	.	ASSAAGYQETQY
TRBV11-3	TRBJ2-1	.	ASSSGLAYNEQF
TRBV27	TRBJ2-1	.	ASSLGGNHNEQF
TRBV19	TRBJ2-1	.	ASSGDRGWENEQF
TRBV5-1	TRBJ2-1	.	ASSRDSSYNEQF
TRBV2	TRBJ1-3	.	ASVRDTISGNTIY
TRBV6-5	TRBJ1-5	.	ASSTSGRQPQH
TRBV10-2	TRBJ2-7	.	ASSDRGYEQY
TRBV6-1	TRBJ1-3	.	ASSEEEGSGNTIY
TRBV4-1	TRBJ2-7	.	ASSQEGPSGSYEQY
TRBV19	TRBJ1-3	.	ASSMPGSGNTIY
TRBV30	TRBJ1-3	.	AWSAFSGNTIY
TRBV28	TRBJ1-4	.	ASSFPKRGDNEKLF
TRBV4-1	TRBJ2-7	.	ASSLTEDSYEQY
TRBV6-5	TRBJ2-1	.	ATTSDRPDNEQF
TRBV28	TRBJ2-5	once	ASRLGQQETQY
TRBV7-3	TRBJ1-2	.	ASSRQGYGYT
TRBV15	TRBJ1-1	.	ATSRATGPGISEAF
TRBV6-4	TRBJ2-3	few	ASSDEAGSSTDTQY
TRBV5-6	TRBJ2-5	.	ASSSRGLVLETQY
TRBV2	TRBJ1-1	.	ASSSYTETF
TRBV6-2/TRBV6-3	TRBJ1-1	.	ASSYLRVGGGRAF
TRBV5-4	TRBJ2-2	.	ASSFQGLGTGELF
TRBV5-1	TRBJ2-7	.	ASSLVPPGTGFSYEQY
TRBV3-1/TRBV3-2	TRBJ2-5	.	ASSLRGGETQY
TRBV3-1/TRBV3-2	TRBJ1-3	.	ASSQGRTGAGNTIY
TRBV27	TRBJ2-7	.	ASKEESPGSIVYEQY
TRBV19	TRBJ2-2	.	ASSMAQPTGELF
TRBV18	TRBJ1-3	.	ASSPGNTAGNTIY
TRBV2	TRBJ1-1	.	ASRVTPADPEAF
TRBV5-1	TRBJ2-5	once	ASSFSSGTKTQY
TRBV2	TRBJ2-5	.	ASSDRRSSETQY
TRBV30	TRBJ2-1	.	AWSVLDEQF
TRBV7-9	TRBJ1-5	once	ASSPAKVGQYNQPQH
TRBV7-2	TRBJ1-1	.	ASSSSLNTEAF
TRBV28	TRBJ1-1	few	ASEVQGNTEAF
TRBV7-3	TRBJ2-1	.	ASSLRSDEQF
TRBV29-1	TRBJ2-1	.	SVPSRDRSSNEQF
TRBV5-1	TRBJ1-2	.	ASSSIPGQGNYGYT
TRBV18	TRBJ1-1	once	ASSQTRTEAF
TRBV9	TRBJ2-3	.	ASSPRPTADTQY
TRBV7-7	TRBJ1-5	.	ASSLELGISNQPQH
TRBV28	TRBJ2-4	once	ASRRNQNIQY
TRBV5-1	TRBJ2-4	.	ASSFRKGDIQY